The present entry profiles one T cell receptor (beta chain) with its context. What this receptor recognizes is not known. No much larger clone is present one base from it, and per-base qualities are unavailable. The data belong to a study of low-dose radiotherapy and immunotherapy resistance in tumors (dated by TCRdb to the early 2020s). Regarding the research as a whole: Patients in Cohort 1 were given 0.5 Gy per fraction every 2 weeks, and the prescribed total PTV dose was 6.5 Gy. Patients in Cohort 2 were given 1 Gy per fraction every two weeks, for a total of 13 Gy across 26 weeks. Starting on cycle 1 day 1, patients took 300 mg of aspirin by mouth once daily for four cycles. Intravenous cyclophosphamide at 200 mg/m2 was administered every two weeks, one day ahead of each radiation and immunotherapy administration. Nivolumab and ipilimumab were both given intravenously, with nivolumab at a 240 mg flat dose every two weeks and ipilimumab at 1 mg/kg every six weeks. Trial participants were not randomized into treatment groups. Eight patients were included in the translational analysis: three from the first dose cohort and the first five from the second dose cohort.

At the junction V is shortened by 8 bases and J by 0 bases, with 13 bases in between. CDR1 and CDR2 are drawn from the germline V gene: MDHEN, SYDVKM. Counted from cysteine to phenylalanine, this CDR3 has 14 amino acids. The kept DNA is CDR3 alone, 42 bases in frame from the first base. First-strand cDNA was synthesized using Superscript III and a set of TRAV- and TRBV-specific primers, so that both TCRalpha and TCRbeta chains were covered. A roughly 20-cycle PCR with Phusion amplified the TCRs, pairing a constant-region primer with the adapter that was attached to the V primers. Isolated mRNA was amplified with the MessageAmp II aRNA Amplification Kit, using an approximately 15-hour in vitro transcription at 37°C. The Dynabeads mRNA DIRECT Purification Kit was used to isolate the mRNA for TCR sequencing. Indexed Illumina adapters were added in a second 25-cycle Phusion PCR, and the resulting products were purified with AMPure XP beads. Under the source paper's analysis protocol: Custom Perl scripts pooled TCR sequences encoding the same protein, removed out-of-frame sequences and computed each clonotype's abundance. The analysis excluded TCR sequences that were supported by just one read. Shannon entropy, Gini index, clonality, richness, and the frequency of TCRs shared between repertoires were included as repertoire metrics. The raw public reads went through TCRdb reprocessing: fastp at Q25, MiXCR clone calling, in-frame beta chains kept. Each entry is one CDR3 protein sequence, shown with its most common DNA and genes. The V and J calls here are based on TCRdb, not the publication. A total of over 7,000 distinct CDR3 sequences appear in this sample, about 61% of them only once. The ten top clones hold more than 8.5% of the sample.

Donors were enrolled in RACIN, a single-arm phase I dose-escalation trial combining nivolumab, ipilimumab, aspirin, low-dose cyclophosphamide and low-dose radiotherapy. Eligible patients had advanced, TIL-negative solid tumors. The chain is encoded by TRBV28 joined to TRBJ1-1, with the identity of the D gene unclear. This clonotype originated in a human donor with advanced metastatic prostate, ovarian, gallbladder or colorectal cancer (not recorded which). This table probably holds off-target reads from a library built for another chain. The DNA sequence is TGTGCCAGCTCCGCCGCCAGCCTGAACACTGAAGCTTTCTTT. This yields the protein CASSAASLNTEAFF.